Included here is one TCR beta chain sequence, with context. The antigen is unknown. Germline loops: CDR1 SGHRS, CDR2 YFSETQ. The ends lost 4 bases at V and 5 bases at J; junction bases unmatched: 10. This CDR3 contains 15 residues. These data belong to a study of CD8 T cells in ankylosing spondylitis. Study-wide results and limits: Significant enrichment of disease-linked clones was reportedly seen in matched ankylosing spondylitis synovial fluid.

In TCRdb, the 5' RACE reads were re-called with MiXCR into one record per CDR3 protein. Of around 300,000 distinct CDR3 sequences listed, 11% are singletons. Sequenced: blood, either unsorted or a sorted T cell fraction (not recorded which). This chain joins TRBV5-1 and TRBJ2-5; 8 positions match TRBD1. This sequence originates from a female donor with ankylosing spondylitis or in good health (not recorded which). Written as DNA, the CDR3 is TGCGCCAGCAGCATCGGACAGGGCAACGGGGAGACCCAGTACTTC. Translation: CASSIGQGNGETQYF.